This T cell receptor (beta chain) was identified during a study of cytomegalovirus exposure and HLA in healthy donors (dated by TCRdb to the late 2010s). Background for the entire study: An earlier analysis of several hundred of the donors reported 250 to 350 Gb of sequence data and 100 million to 140 million unique TCR beta sequences from 190 million or so T cells. The number of typed donors differed by locus: about 620-630 for A, B, C, DRB1 and DQB1; 522 for DQA1; approximately 610 for DPA1; and about 470 for DPB1. Rather than drawing on any new phenotypic data, the later analysis identified candidate immune exposures from TCR beta sequences and the way those sequences occurred across donors. A handful of DR-DQ haplotypes were handled as single units for association and clustering because linkage in the cohort was strong. HLA typing included class I and class II loci at four-digit resolution. To decide whether each TCR beta V gene segment behaved as functional or pseudogenic, an earlier analysis of 587 of the donors relied on high-throughput TCR beta sequencing. Across approximately 400 genotyped donors of the cohort, an average of roughly 200,000 unique TCR beta nucleotide sequences per donor were sequenced, and approximately 17% of those sequences were non-productive. Among the roughly 400 genotyped donors, around 81% belonged to the genetic ancestry cluster associated with self-reported Caucasian donors. Along with the roughly 700-subject first cohort, a separate validation cohort of over a hundred different subjects was used. About 280 gigabases of sequencing data and some 85 million unique TCR sequences were included in an early release covering 550 to 650 HLA-typed donors. Donor age, sex, ethnicity and CMV serostatus were collected together with the repertoire data. All discovery cohort repertoires had been generated on a single sequencing platform. In a later genetic analysis, genome-wide SNP genotypes for about 65% of the 666 donors were used, and that subset was treated as a discovery cohort. To predict cytomegalovirus infection status, the study combined high-throughput TCR immunosequencing, statistical association of individual TCRs with disease status, and machine learning. The study was designed to test whether signatures of past pathogen exposure could be identified by cataloging public T cell receptors. Using immunosequencing, the study profiled T cell repertoires from about 650 subjects and related those repertoires to cytomegalovirus serostatus. A later analysis re-analyzed previously published TCR beta repertoires from several hundred donors and added high-resolution HLA genotyping to study TCR occurrence patterns.

The cohort consisted of approximately 670 healthy bone marrow donors. Cohort members were all nominally healthy when sampled, although unrecorded immune exposures were likely present. The donor tested CMV seronegative, placing the donor among the approximately 360 seronegative members of the cohort. Each donor provided a peripheral blood sample, and peripheral blood mononuclear cells were used for TCR beta sequencing. The Qiagen DNeasy Blood Extraction Kit was used to extract genomic DNA from the blood cell samples. V and J are trimmed by 5 bases and 0 bases, and the gene matches miss 7 bases of the junction. CDR1 and CDR2 (MNHEY, SMNVEV) derive from the germline V gene (reference sequence). The CDR3 runs 17 residues from the cysteine to the phenylalanine. Just the 51-base CDR3 DNA is kept, in frame starting at base 1. Receptors were amplified or captured by the immunoSEQ multiplex PCR assay. A mixture of 60 forward primers for TCR Vbeta segments and 13 reverse primers for TCR Jbeta segments was used in the multiplex PCR. A multiplex PCR assay on genomic DNA amplified the CDR3 region of rearranged TCR beta genes. On the Illumina HiSeq System, the amplified TCR beta libraries were sequenced as 87-base-pair reads. The original methods were these. Across the roughly 700 repertoires, a later analysis counted tens of millions of unique TCR beta chains, around 11 million of which were shared by at least two donors. Raw reads were error-corrected and collapsed into unique sequences by a nearest-neighbor algorithm in which closely related sequences were merged to remove PCR and sequencing errors. V, D and J gene segments were assigned by aligning CDR3 sequences to IMGT reference sequences. Each retained sequence needed at least a six-nucleotide match to both a V gene segment and a J gene segment. A rearrangement counted as productive if the CDR3 had no stop codons and remained in frame with V and J, and every other rearrangement counted as non-productive. CDR3 was defined by IMGT convention, running from the second conserved V-encoded cysteine to the conserved J-encoded phenylalanine. In an earlier analysis of 587 of the donors, sequences lacking an unambiguous match to a single V gene segment were excluded. An earlier analysis of approximately 590 of the donors classified V segments as functional when productive rearrangements were above 56.7% and as segregating when the standard deviation between donors was above 5%. A statistical classification framework was developed to diagnose cytomegalovirus status using the catalog of TCR beta chain sequences. In a later analysis, V and J genes were assigned by comparing TCR nucleotide sequences against IMGT/GENE-DB human TR gene sequences. Using the TCRdist pipeline, a later analysis assigned CDR3 sequences along with most-parsimonious VDJ recombination scenarios. In a later analysis, every TCR beta chain was defined by the combination of its CDR3 amino acid sequence and its V-gene family, and reads without a unique V-gene family were dropped. A later analysis removed 500 to 650 highly shared, low-generation-probability nucleotide sequences to deal with suspected cross-contamination and a sequencing artifact. A later analysis calculated a clonal expansion index for each public chain from normalized within-repertoire ranks of inferred template counts. A later analysis computed generation probabilities with a VDJ recombination model fitted to out-of-frame rearrangements, and checked the results against IGoR. A later analysis scored TCR-TCR, TCR-HLA and TCR-CMV co-occurrence with hypergeometric tests, applying a repertoire-size bias correction to TCR pairs. To estimate false discovery rates, a later analysis permuted the HLA or CMV assignments 20 times. In a later analysis, co-occurring TCRs were grouped with DBSCAN, and TCRdist sequence similarity was added when clustering was performed within HLA-allele-positive subsets. Co-occurrence clustering excluded repertoires with fewer than 30,000 or more than 120,000 public chains, plus five with anomalous nucleotide sharing. Drawn from immuneACCESS, this table holds only the in-frame rearrangements with V and J called that TCRdb kept. Clones are partly lost; checked studies trace under half to an unresolved V gene and leave the rest unexplained. V, J and clone size reflect that table, while D and trimming were determined from the DNA. A total of about 220,000 clones appear in this sample, about 74% of them only once. 1.8% of the sample lies in the top ten.

On this clone itself: There is no known antigen for this receptor. Nothing much larger sits one base from this clone, and base qualities are not available.

Results and caveats for the whole study, not just this receptor: In a later genetic analysis, a missense DCLRE1C variant was associated with V-gene and J-gene trimming of TCR beta chains, and the association was replicated in an independent cohort. A cluster of highly shared sequence variants was judged likely to represent a technical artifact of the sequencing pipeline. Some IMGT-functional V segments, including TRBV6-2 and TRBV6-3, could not be distinguished by the 87-base-pair reads and were therefore excluded. Correlated functional status among segregating V segments might reflect linkage disequilibrium, but an unknown experimental factor could not be ruled out. Only TCR beta chains were sequenced in this cohort, and the absence of alpha or paired-chain data limited detectable features. The classifier was reported to diagnose cytomegalovirus status with high specificity and sensitivity in both the original and validation cohorts. HLA typing was unavailable for some donors at each locus, so association tests used only the typed subset. According to the authors, the approach could potentially be generalized to other disease states and immunological phenotypes. A later analysis found that most CMV-associated TCR beta chains appeared HLA-restricted, with HLA associations seemingly driven largely by CMV exposure. The only immune exposure information available for the cohort was CMV serostatus. A later analysis associated 16,951 TCR beta sequences with specific HLA alleles at a false discovery rate of 0.05. Most TCR sequences were observed very rarely across donors, whereas some public TCRs were present in many individuals. In a later analysis, HLA-associated TCR beta chains were found to be more clonally expanded and to have lower generation probabilities than equally common non-associated chains. In an earlier analysis of around 600 of the donors, most TCR beta V segments were observed in productive rearrangements about 90% or about 30% of the time, broadly matching IMGT annotations. In vitro tests confirmed that a few of the cytomegalovirus-associated TCR beta chains recognize cytomegalovirus antigens. Because counts were too low, approximately 18 rarely observed V segments, including chromosome 9 orphons, were excluded from the earlier analysis of some 590 of the donors. A further reported finding was that TCR beta sequences accurately predicted the HLA-A and HLA-B alleles for most subjects in the first cohort. The study gave a list of 150 to 200 TCR beta chains associated with cytomegalovirus. The presence/absence analyses assumed that sequencing depth was roughly uniform across donors, and that assumption may not be true. According to a later genetic analysis, donors in an Asian-associated ancestry cluster had fewer N-insertions in productive TCRs than the roughly 660-donor mean. In a later analysis, the rate of TCR association differed among HLA loci, with DRB1 alleles having the most associated TCRs and HLA-C alleles having the fewest. When HLA alleles, especially DR and DQ, strongly co-occurred, attributing TCR associations to individual alleles was difficult. In a later analysis, several top co-occurrence clusters were reported to appear linked to parvovirus B19, influenza, CMV and Epstein-Barr virus.

The sequence was obtained from a woman in her 30s in good health and CMV-seronegative. The chain is assembled from TRBV27 and TRBJ2-7; 13 central bases correspond to TRBD2. Specimen: PBMCs. The CDR3 region reads CASSPRTSGGSSYEQYF. At the DNA level, the sequence is TGTGCCAGCAGTCCCCGGACTAGCGGGGGTAGCTCCTACGAGCAGTACTTC.